This TCR beta chain was profiled in a study of blood T cell repertoires in COVID-19. The length of the CDR3 is 17 residues. Trimming removed 2 bases from V and 2 bases from J, with 16 bases in between. Germline CDR1 reads MNHNS; CDR2 reads SASEGT. TCRdb's copy holds only in-frame clones and misses some; the assay was immunoSEQ multiplex PCR. The profile shows 180,000 or so clones, approximately 82% of them singletons. This sequence was found in a woman between 50 and 59 years old in a cohort exposed to, infected with or recovered from COVID-19 (not recorded which). Source material: PBMCs or T cells enriched from blood (not recorded which). V usage is TRBV6-1 and J usage is TRBJ1-5; D not resolved. DNA of the CDR3: TGTGCCAGCAGTGAAAATACTCGGAGCCAAGGCAATCAGCCCCAGCATTTT. It codes for CASSENTRSQGNQPQHF.